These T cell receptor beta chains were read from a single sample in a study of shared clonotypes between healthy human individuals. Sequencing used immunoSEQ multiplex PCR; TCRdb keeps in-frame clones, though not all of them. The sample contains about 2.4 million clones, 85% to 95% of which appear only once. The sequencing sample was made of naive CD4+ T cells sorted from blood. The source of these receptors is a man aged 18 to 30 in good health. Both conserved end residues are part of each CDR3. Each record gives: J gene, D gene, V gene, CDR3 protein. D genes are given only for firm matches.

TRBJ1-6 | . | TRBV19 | CASSDRPNSPLHF
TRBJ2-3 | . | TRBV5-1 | CASSHGSTDTQYF
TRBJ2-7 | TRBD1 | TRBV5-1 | CASSFRPGQGSSYEQYF
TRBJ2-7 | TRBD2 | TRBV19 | CASSRSGVSSYEQYF
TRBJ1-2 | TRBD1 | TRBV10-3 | CAIRGGQANYGYTF
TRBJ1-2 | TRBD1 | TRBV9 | CASSEGQGRTYGYTF
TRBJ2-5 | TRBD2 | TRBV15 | CATSRGPMGGIETQYF
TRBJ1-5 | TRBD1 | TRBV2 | CASRGDRGQFQPQHF
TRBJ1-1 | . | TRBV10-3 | CAISEGGTEAFF
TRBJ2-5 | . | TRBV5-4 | CASSLALSAQETQYF
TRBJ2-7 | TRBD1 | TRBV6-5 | CASSTGVGLYEQYF
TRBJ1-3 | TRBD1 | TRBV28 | CASSLRHRDRDAGNTIYF
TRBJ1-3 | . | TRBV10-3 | CAISEPLTGSGNTIYF
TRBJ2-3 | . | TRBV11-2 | CASSLDVTDTQYF
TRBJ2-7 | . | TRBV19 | CASSPSRDNYEQYF
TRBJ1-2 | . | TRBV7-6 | CASSPDWVGGYTF
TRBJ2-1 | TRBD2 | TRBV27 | CASSLKFVLAGDNEQFF
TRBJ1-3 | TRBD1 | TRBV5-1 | CASSQGQAGNTIYF
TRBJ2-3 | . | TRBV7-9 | CASSPPGNRGTDTQYF
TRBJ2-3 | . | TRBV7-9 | CASSPFEVSSTDTQYF
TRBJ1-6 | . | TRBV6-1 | CASSEGPSVGNSPLHF
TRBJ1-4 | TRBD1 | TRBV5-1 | CASSLDGTGVEKLFF
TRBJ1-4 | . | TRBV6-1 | CASSGQKAINEKLFF
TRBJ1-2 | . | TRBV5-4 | CASSLGTVNYGYTF
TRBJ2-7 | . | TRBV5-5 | CASSLAARLFYEQYF
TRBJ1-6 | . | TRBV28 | CASSSGPLGRSPLHF
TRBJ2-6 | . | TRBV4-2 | CASSPSAGANVLTF
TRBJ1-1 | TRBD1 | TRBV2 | CAKGQGQNTEAFF
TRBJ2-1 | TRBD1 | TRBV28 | CASRNRGLGNEQFF
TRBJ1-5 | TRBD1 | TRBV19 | CASRTGGSQPQHF
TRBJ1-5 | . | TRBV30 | CAWSGGGRYQPQHF
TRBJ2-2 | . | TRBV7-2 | CASSSLPPRTTGELFF
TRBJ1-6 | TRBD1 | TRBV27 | CASSPRTGNSAYNSPLHF
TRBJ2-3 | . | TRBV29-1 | CSVEVLTDTQYF
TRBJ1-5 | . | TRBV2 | CASSVFGVGQPQHF
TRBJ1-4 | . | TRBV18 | CASSPMDLGTGTNEKLFF
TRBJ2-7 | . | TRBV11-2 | CASSSGLIYEQYF
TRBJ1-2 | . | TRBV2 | CASPLLLQGGYTF
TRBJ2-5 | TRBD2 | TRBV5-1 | CASSSSGAQETQYF
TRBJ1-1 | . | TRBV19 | CASSTASNTEAFF
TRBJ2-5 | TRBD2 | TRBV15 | CATSRLAGGRETQYF
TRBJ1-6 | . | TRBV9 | CASSVGRSSYNSPLHF
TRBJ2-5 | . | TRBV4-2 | CASSPIVAETQYF
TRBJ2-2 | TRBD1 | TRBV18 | CASSPDRQGASNTGELFF
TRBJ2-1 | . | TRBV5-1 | CASSAPREPPNEQFF
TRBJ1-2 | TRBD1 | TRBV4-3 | CASSDRDRASGYTF
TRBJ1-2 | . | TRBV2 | CASSAETRGYTF
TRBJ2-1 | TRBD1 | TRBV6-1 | CASSVDRGPDEQFF
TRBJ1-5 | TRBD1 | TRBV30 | CAWSVRTGGQPQHF
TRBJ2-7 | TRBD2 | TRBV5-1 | CASSLGLAGASEQYF
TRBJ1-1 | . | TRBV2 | CASSGLLNTEAFF
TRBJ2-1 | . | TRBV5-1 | CASSLDQRAYNEQFF
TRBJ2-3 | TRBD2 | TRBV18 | CASSPTSGNTDTQYF
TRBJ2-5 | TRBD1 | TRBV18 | CASSPPGQQQETQYF
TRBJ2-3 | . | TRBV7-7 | CASSPRVGGVSTDTQYF
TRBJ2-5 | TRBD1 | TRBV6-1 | CASSDGTGRKTQYF
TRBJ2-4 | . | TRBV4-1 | CASSQVGQGNIQYF
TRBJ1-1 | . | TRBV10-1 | CASSPSGMNTEAFF
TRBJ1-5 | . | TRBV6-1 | CASRVGRISNQPQHF